Described below is a single TCR beta chain sequence and its context. This clone was detected once. This receptor's antigen is unknown. No qualities accompany the bases; no much larger clone lies one base away. This specimen comes from a study of PD-1 blockade in classical Hodgkin lymphoma (TCRdb year 2020). As for the study more broadly: Nivolumab dosing was 3 mg/kg intravenously every 2 weeks, continuing until either disease progression or unacceptable toxicity. To define a peripheral blood immune signature of response to PD-1 blockade in classical Hodgkin lymphoma, the study combined TCR beta sequencing with CyTOF.

Per the publication, the time point label means: cycle 2 day 1 (C2D1) of nivolumab. All trial patients had relapsed after autologous stem cell transplantation, with cohorts A, B and C differing in prior brentuximab vedotin exposure. The trial cohort included 50 to 70 patients with relapsed/refractory classical Hodgkin lymphoma, and each patient had a best overall response of complete response, partial response or progressive disease. Single-agent nivolumab was administered to trial patients in the multi-cohort phase II CheckMate 205 trial. An independent review committee assessed best overall response using the 2007 International Working Group response criteria. Trial PBMCs were collected just before the start of nivolumab (C1D1) and during therapy at cycle 2 day 1 and cycle 4 day 1. After peripheral blood was drawn into 8 mL Vacutainer Cell Preparation Tubes, PBMCs were isolated by centrifugation and then cryopreserved.

Genomic DNA was extracted with the Qiagen DNeasy kit from unsorted PBMCs and from negatively selected CD4+ and CD8+ fractions. Using primers that anneal to V and J segments, immunoSEQ multiplex PCR amplified the TCR beta CDR3 regions. Amplification bias was minimized using a synthetic immune receptor repertoire, and residual bias was removed computationally after sequencing. As for how the authors treated the data: Repertoire diversity was quantified as the Shannon entropy index using custom Python scripts. Unsorted, CD4+ and CD8+ repertoires were analyzed separately, except in combined analyses where CD4+ and CD8+ sequences were merged in silico. A clone counted as expanded when the clone's frequency after treatment rose at least 2-fold relative to C1D1, and clones undetected at baseline were given a pseudocount of 0.5. Clones with 0 or 1 copy at C1D1 were classified as singleton clones, and clones with 2 or more copies were classified as non-singleton clones. Clones expanded in unsorted samples were labelled as CD4+, CD8+ or unknown by matching protein sequences in sorted samples from the same patient. Wilcoxon tests were applied to paired samples to test diversity changes from C1D1 to C4D1. TCRdb's version of the immuneACCESS table is confined to in-frame rearrangements and falls short of the full clone set. An unresolved V gene accounts for under half of the shortfall where checked; the remainder is of unknown origin. Clone size and the V and J calls come from that table; the DNA yielded D and trimming. The sample contains about 150,000 clones, approximately 81% of them found a single time. Of the sample, roughly 8.4% is held by the ten largest clones.

Including cysteine and phenylalanine, the CDR3 has 14 amino acids. Of the read, only the CDR3 DNA is kept; its 42 bases are in frame from base 1. V is cut back by 7 bases and J by 2 bases, with 9 bases in the junction unmatched. From a lookup of the germline V gene (reference sequence), CDR1 and CDR2 are GTSNPN and SVGIG. Summary of the overall study and its limitations: Trial patients achieving complete response had baseline diversity similar to newly diagnosed patients, whereas partial responders and progressors had significantly lower diversity. Baseline TCR diversity was reported to be lower in newly diagnosed patients than in healthy donors, and even lower in relapsed/refractory patients. The study was restricted to a single clinical trial cohort, and the causes of repertoire differences, possibly disease activity or prior therapy, were left undefined. Lower diversity was observed in patients in whom nivolumab was started less than 1 year after ASCT, and these patients were excluded from later analyses so that confounding by immune reconstitution would be avoided. CD4+ but not CD8+ TCR diversity rose significantly by C4D1 (p=0.0027 vs p=0.16), most apparent in complete responders (p=0.02).

The chain links TRBV30 with TRBJ1-1; 8 central bases correspond to TRBD1. This receptor was identified in a human donor with classical Hodgkin lymphoma. The specimen comprised peripheral blood mononuclear cells (PBMCs), sampled before the second cycle of nivolumab. The CDR3 region: CAFAQGGPNTEAFF. In nucleotide form, the sequence is TGTGCCTTCGCACAGGGGGGCCCAAACACTGAAGCTTTCTTT.